This TCR beta chain was documented in a study of blood T cell repertoires in COVID-19 (dated by TCRdb to about 2020). Study-wide context: Samples from collaborators originated in the United States, Italy and Spain and spanned both the acute and convalescent phases of COVID-19. The prospective study material was composed of cDNA or gDNA derived from T cells, B-cell-depleted T cells, or PBMCs. Subjects who had been exposed to COVID-19, were actively infected with it, or had recovered from it provided the deeply sampled blood TCRbeta repertoires that made up the dataset. A freely available public database, intended as a resource for researchers studying the immune response to SARS-CoV-2, is where the repertoires were released. Samples were obtained from the ongoing ImmuneRACE study (first 160 participants) and from roughly 1,300 subjects provided by 6 global collaborators. Nearly every sample came with metadata listing a de-identified subject ID, COVID-19 status, age in years and sex. Where HLA class I and class II types were available, the types were taken from metadata supplied by the sample provider, not from assay-based typing.

A remark on this clone: It has no known antigen specificity. No clone much larger than this one lies a single base away; base qualities are absent.

The immunoSEQ Assay, a bias-controlled multiplex PCR, was used to amplify TCRbeta CDR3 regions from genomic DNA. The paper's processing steps were these. The number of nucleated cells in each sample was estimated by amplification of reference gene primers within the assay. To quantify the absolute abundance of each unique TCRbeta CDR3 rearrangement, sequence reads were collapsed and filtered. For each sample, productive Simpson clonality was calculated by taking the square root of Simpson's diversity index across productive rearrangements. TCRdb limited this immuneACCESS table to in-frame rearrangements with V and J called. A share of clones is missing; checked studies link under half to unresolved V genes, and the rest is unexplained. V, J and clone size reflect that table, while D and trimming were determined from the DNA. This sample lists some 390,000 clones; over 75% were detected once. Jointly, the top ten make up 2% to 2.5% of the sample.

From the cysteine through the phenylalanine, the CDR3 covers 15 amino acids. The DNA shown is the 45-base CDR3, in frame from base 1. Trimming takes 4 bases off V and 2 bases off J; junction bases not matched to a gene: 7. From a lookup of the germline V gene, CDR1 and CDR2 are SNHLY and FYNNEI. In Seattle, one collaborating source enrolled patients while the infection was active and tracked those patients longitudinally over the course of disease. The collaborating institutions used their own protocols to collect whole blood in K2EDTA tubes. For TCRbeta analysis, collaborators shipped samples in one of three forms: frozen whole blood, isolated PBMCs, or DNA extracted from either of those sample types. General conclusions and limits of the study: The quantity of clinical and demographic metadata differed by source and by participant and was supplied without curation.

The rearrangement combines TRBV2 with TRBJ2-5, and TRBD2 matches 7 of the central bases. This TCR was sampled from a woman aged 55-70 years with COVID-19, enrolled during active disease. Sequenced sample: peripheral blood. The DNA is TGTGCCAGCAGTGGGGTAGCGGGCCTTCAAGAGACCCAGTACTTC. Translated, this gives CASSGVAGLQETQYF.